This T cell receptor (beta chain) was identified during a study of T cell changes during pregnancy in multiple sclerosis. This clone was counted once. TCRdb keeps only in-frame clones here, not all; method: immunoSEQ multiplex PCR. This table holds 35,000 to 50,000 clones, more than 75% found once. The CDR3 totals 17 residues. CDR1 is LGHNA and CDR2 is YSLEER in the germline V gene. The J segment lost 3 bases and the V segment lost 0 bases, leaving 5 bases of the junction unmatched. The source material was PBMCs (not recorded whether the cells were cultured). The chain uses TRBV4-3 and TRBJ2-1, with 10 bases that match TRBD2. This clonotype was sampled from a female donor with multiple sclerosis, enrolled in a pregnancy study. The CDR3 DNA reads TGCGCCAGCAGCCAAGAAAGACTAGCGGGCCTCTACAATGAGCAGTTCTTC. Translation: CASSQERLAGLYNEQFF.